Below, 10 T cell receptor beta chains from the same sample are listed, as sequenced in a study of CD8+ T cells in alopecia areata. Documented treatment: oral pan-JAK inhibitor, 5-10 mg twice daily. As the sequencing template, cDNA was produced by extracting RNA and reverse transcribing it. Clones were sequenced by immunoSEQ multiplex PCR, and TCRdb holds only the in-frame ones, with some missing. Of around 100,000 clones listed, around 53% are singletons. Sequenced here: CD8+ T cells sorted from blood, sampled at week 24, from a patient treated with tofacitinib. The receptor source for this set is a human donor with alopecia areata.

This chain's CDR3 is CASSQGGENTEAFF. DNA of the CDR3: TGTGCCAGCAGCCAGGGGGGAGAGAACACTGAAGCTTTCTTT. This sequence joins TRBV14 and TRBJ1-1; perhaps TRBD1 as D (5 bases). Trimming removed 3 bases at V and 1 base at J, with 9 bases between. The CDR3 spans 14 residues. CDR1 is SGHDN, CDR2 FVKESK, per germline.

The rearrangement links TRBV2 to TRBJ1-5; the D gene is possibly TRBD1 (6 bases). Germline V gene lookup returns CDR1 SNHLY and CDR2 FYNNEI. The CDR3 loop spans 12 amino acids. V was clipped by 7 bases and J by 4 bases, with 8 bases between them. The CDR3 nucleotides read TGTGCCAGCAAGAGGGGGAATCAGCCCCAGCATTTT. Its protein product is CASKRGNQPQHF.

The chain uses TRBV9 and TRBJ2-1; 8 nucleotides align to TRBD2. This CDR3 has 15 residues. The V gene end was trimmed by 1 base and the J gene end by 0 bases; junction bases not matched to a gene: 0. Germline loops: CDR1 SGDLS, CDR2 YYNGEE. The CDR3 DNA sequence: TGTGCCAGCAGCGTAACTAGCGGCTCCTACAATGAGCAGTTCTTC. Protein sequence: CASSVTSGSYNEQFF.

In DNA form, the CDR3 reads TGTGCCAGCAGCCCAGGGCTAACCGGGGAGCTGTTTTTT. Amino acids: CASSPGLTGELFF. V is TRBV9 and J is TRBJ2-2; tentative D call: TRBD1 (5 bases). There are 13 residues in the CDR3. The germline V gene encodes CDR1 SGDLS and CDR2 YYNGEE. Trimming left V 4 bases short and J 5 bases short, with 9 bases between.

This clone was seen a single time. J is TRBJ2-1 and V is TRBV5-1; 10 bases match TRBD2. Trimming cost V 4 bases and J 6 bases; bases outside gene matches: 22. Germline V lookup: CDR1 SGHRS, CDR2 YFSETQ. The CDR3 contains 20 residues. The CDR3 loop is CASSNAGAPTISGGTNEQFF. The CDR3 bases are TGCGCCAGCAGCAACGCAGGGGCTCCTACTATTAGCGGGGGGACCAATGAGCAGTTCTTC. The full variable domain, with the rest looked up from reference TRBV5-1 and TRBJ2-1, is KAGVTQTPRYLIKTRGQQVTLSCSPISGHRSVSWYQQTPGQGLQFLFEYFSETQRNKGNFPGRFSGRQFSNSRSEMNVSTLELGDSALYLCASSNAGAPTISGGTNEQFFGPGTRLTVL.

The table lists this clone with a few counts. V usage is TRBV19 and J usage is TRBJ2-7; maybe TRBD1 (6 bases). Trimming stripped 6 bases from V and 3 bases from J, with 12 bases between. The CDR3 length is 13 residues. CDR1 is LNHDA, CDR2 SQIVND, per germline (reference sequence). The CDR3 DNA sequence: TGTGCCAGTAGACCCACAGGGTTCTACGAGCAGTACTTC. Translating gives CASRPTGFYEQYF.

This clone qualifies as medium-sized. The chain joins TRBV2 to TRBJ2-7, with D perhaps matching TRBD1 (5 bases). Germline V lookup: CDR1 SNHLY, CDR2 FYNNEI. Trimming took off 3 bases at V and 2 bases at J, with 20 bases between the two ends. CDR3 size: 17 residues. The CDR3 DNA is TGTGCCAGCAGTGAGGGTTCTAGGACAACCTCCCCCTACGAGCAGTACTTC. Residues: CASSEGSRTTSPYEQYF.

V and J are TRBV29-1 and TRBJ2-7; D gene unclear. Trimming left V 6 bases short and J 3 bases short, with 12 bases between. In germline, CDR1 is SQVTM, CDR2 ANQGSEA. The CDR3 covers 12 residues. The CDR3 DNA follows: TGCAGCGTAGAATCTGATTACTACGAGCAGTACTTC. Protein: CSVESDYYEQYF.

The genes are TRBV30 and TRBJ1-2; TRBD1 matches 7 bases. Trimming cost V 2 bases and J 7 bases; bases outside gene matches: 7. The germline CDR1 and CDR2 sequences are GTSNPN and SVGIG (reference sequence). The length of the CDR3 is 13 residues. The CDR3 nucleotides read TGTGCCTGGAGTCAAGACAGGGTCGCTGGCTACACCTTC. Translation gives CAWSQDRVAGYTF.

The V and J genes are TRBV5-6 and TRBJ2-2; D uncertain. V was pared by 1 base and J by 6 bases, with 4 bases between. CDR1 SGHDT and CDR2 YYEEEE come from the germline V gene. CDR3 length: 12 amino acids. The CDR3 loop is CASSLLPGELFF. The CDR3 coding sequence is TGTGCCAGCAGCTTGTTACCCGGGGAGCTGTTTTTT.